The 28 T cell receptor beta chains listed next were all sequenced from one sample in a study of tumor-infiltrating lymphocytes in primary liver carcinoma. Germline DNA was also extracted, while the blood RNA originated from unsorted whole blood. Starting from roughly 540 ng of total RNA, TCR beta cDNA was produced with a primer in the constant region. Slightly modified ARM-PCR, run as three nested multiplex PCR rounds, produced the TCR beta libraries. TRBV1-TRBV30 forward and Cbeta reverse primers drove the first two roughly 10-cycle rounds. One entry per CDR3 protein, called by TCRdb with MiXCR from the multiplex PCR reads. Here the sample spans around 210,000 distinct CDR3 sequences, 65% being singletons. Sample: peripheral blood. The origin of the receptors is a woman aged 60-70 years with primary liver carcinoma and hepatitis B virus infection.

This rearrangement joins TRBV30 to TRBJ1-3, with TRBD1 as a possible D gene (6 bases). Trimming took 5 bases from V and 3 from J, leaving 26 bases between them. The CDR3 is 18 amino acids. The germline V gene encodes CDR1 GTSNPN and CDR2 SVGIG (reference sequence). The CDR3 sequence is CAWPGGHGATSFGNTIYF. As DNA, the CDR3 is TGTGCCTGGCCCGGGGGACATGGGGCCACTTCCTTTGGAAACACCATATATTTT.

This clonotype was detected only a few times. This chain links TRBV6-1 with TRBJ2-7, with D possibly matching TRBD1 (5 bases). The CDR3 length is 14 residues. V lost 3 bases to trimming and J lost 1 base, with 10 bases between them. Germline lookup yields CDR1 MNHNS and CDR2 SASEGT. The CDR3 loop reads CASSDRVGSYEQYF. The CDR3 bases are TGTGCCAGCAGTGACAGGGTGGGATCCTACGAGCAGTACTTC.

Remarks on this clonotype: The junction and the germline gene differ at one end; a read error may be behind it. The CDR3 DNA reads as TGTGTCAGCAGCTTACAGGGGGGGGCTGGCGCTGAAGCTTTCTTT. As protein: CVSSLQGGAGAEAFF. This chain uses TRBV11-2 with TRBJ1-1, with 8 bases aligning to TRBD1. The CDR3 runs 15 residues. Germline loops: CDR1 SGHAT, CDR2 FQNNGV.

At least ten counts were recorded for this clonotype. The chain couples TRBV6-6 to TRBJ1-1, with D unclear. The V gene lost 4 bases and the J gene lost 1 base, with 13 bases spanning the gap. This CDR3 contains 15 residues. The germline gives CDR1 MNHNY, CDR2 SVGAGI (reference sequence). The CDR3 here is CASSSPTRGNTEAFF. The CDR3 DNA reads as TGTGCCAGCAGTTCCCCGACCCGGGGGAACACTGAAGCTTTCTTT.

There are a few counts of this clonotype. The V call is TRBV10-3, the J call TRBJ1-5; no reliable D call. Germline lookup yields CDR1 ENHRY and CDR2 SYGVKD. Trimming left V 6 bases short and J 3 bases short, with 9 bases between. CDR3 size: 13 residues. The CDR3 region is CAISGSFNQPQHF. In nucleotides, the CDR3 is TGTGCCATCAGCGGGAGTTTCAATCAGCCCCAGCATTTT.

On this clonotype itself: A much bigger clone sits one base away, suggesting this may be a read error. The rearrangement links TRBV10-3 to TRBJ2-7; 9 bases align to TRBD2. This CDR3 is 17 amino acids long. The germline CDR1 and CDR2 sequences are ENHRY and SYGVKD. With 3 bases clipped from V and 2 bases from J, the junction kept 11 bases outside the gene matches. The CDR3 DNA is TGTGCCATCAGTGATCCTGGCGGGAGGGCCGTGACCTACGAGCAGTACTTC. Translated, it gives CAISDPGGRAVTYEQYF.

The V and J genes are TRBV30 and TRBJ1-1, with D possibly matching TRBD1 (5 bases). This CDR3 is 13 amino acids long. Germline V lookup: CDR1 GTSNPN, CDR2 SVGIG (reference sequence). Trimming stripped 1 base from V and 1 base from J, with 7 bases between. The CDR3 nucleotides read TGTGCCTGGAGTGGACAGAGGAACACTGAAGCTTTCTTT. Protein sequence: CAWSGQRNTEAFF.

The chain carries TRBV21-1 and TRBJ1-1; the DNA was not compared with TRBD1, the D call given in the table. TRBV21-1 is designated a pseudogene. This CDR3 region has 18 residues. The CDR3 reads CASSKKSTGTSENTEAFF. CDR3 nucleotides: TGTGCCAGCAGCAAAAAGAGTACAGGGACGAGTGAGAACACTGAAGCTTTCTTT.

This clonotype was found many times. J is TRBJ2-7 and V is TRBV6-2 or TRBV6-3, with 7 bases identical to TRBD1. Trimming removed 2 bases from V and 2 bases from J; junction bases left unmatched: 12. Germline loops: CDR1 MNHEY, CDR2 SVGEGT. The CDR3 consists of 17 residues. CDR3 bases: TGTGCCAGCAGTTACGACCTCAGCCGGGACAGAACCTACGAGCAGTACTTC. Translating it yields CASSYDLSRDRTYEQYF.

On this clonotype itself: With a much larger clone just one base away, this may be a read error. V usage is TRBV7-8 and J usage is TRBJ1-5; D is unclear. The germline V gene encodes CDR1 SGHVS and CDR2 FQNEAQ. V was cut by 5 bases and J by 6 bases, with 17 bases left in between. The CDR3 is 15 residues long. DNA of the CDR3: TGTGCCAGCAGCGATTACACAAGTAGGAGTCAGCCCCAGCATTTT. It yields the protein CASSDYTSRSQPQHF.

This clonotype was recorded a few times. A much bigger clone sits one base away, suggesting this may be a read error. The chain links TRBV6-2 or TRBV6-3 to TRBJ2-1; no clear D gene. The CDR3 spans 12 residues. Trimming pared 0 bases from V and 12 bases from J, leaving 9 bases between. Germline assignment: CDR1 MNHEY and CDR2 SVGEGT. CDR3 coding DNA: TGTGCCAGCAGTTACTCGGTCAGCCGGCAGTTCTTC. Protein product: CASSYSVSRQFF.

J is TRBJ2-1 and V is TRBV7-9; maybe TRBD1 (5 bases). CDR1 SEHNR and CDR2 FQNEAQ come from the germline V gene (reference sequence). Deletions cut 5 bases from V and 12 bases from J, with 11 bases between. The CDR3 length is 11 residues. CDR3 nucleotide sequence: TGTGCCAGCAGCATTCATCAGGGGCAGTTCTTC. Its translation is CASSIHQGQFF.

About this clonotype: This clone may be a read error of a much larger clone one base away. The chain recombines TRBV4-2 with TRBJ1-2; the D gene is possibly TRBD1 (6 bases). V was clipped by 0 bases and J by 6 bases, with 17 bases between them. This CDR3 has 16 residues. Germline-derived CDR1 and CDR2 are LGHNA and YNFKEQ. The CDR3 DNA follows: TGTGCCAGCAGCCAAGATTTGGGGGCAGGTGGGCATGGCTACACCTTC. Amino acid sequence: CASSQDLGAGGHGYTF.

This clonotype was found many times. The V gene is TRBV11-3, the J gene TRBJ2-1; weak D call: TRBD1 (6 bases). Germline V lookup: CDR1 SGHNT, CDR2 YENEEA. This CDR3 comprises 15 residues. Trimming removed 1 base at V and 4 bases at J, with 11 bases between. CDR3 nucleotides: TGTGCCAGCAGCTTAGGGGACATAGCATACAATGAGCAGTTCTTC. This gives the protein CASSLGDIAYNEQFF.

Concerning this clonotype itself: The junction departs from the called germline gene at one end, perhaps through a read error. V gene TRBV12-3 or TRBV12-4 combines with J gene TRBJ1-5; D might be TRBD1 (6 bases). The CDR3 has 15 amino acids. As DNA, the CDR3 is TGTGCCAACAGTCCACGGGCGGGGGCGCGTCAGCCCCAGCATTTT. Amino acids: CANSPRAGARQPQHF.

This clonotype was detected ten times or more. The chain couples TRBV12-3 or TRBV12-4 to TRBJ2-7, with D perhaps TRBD1 (5 bases). This CDR3 has 14 residues. V lost 6 bases and J lost 6, with 18 bases in between. The CDR3 loop reads CASSQGNGGAEQYF. CDR3 nucleotide sequence: TGTGCCAGCAGCCAAGGCAACGGTGGGGCCGAGCAGTACTTC.

As for this clonotype: Relative to the germline gene, one junction end is altered; a read error may explain this. J is TRBJ1-2 and V is TRBV6-5, with 7 bases matching TRBD1. CDR1 and CDR2 from the germline V gene are MNHEY and SVGAGI. The CDR3 runs 13 residues. CDR3 amino acids: CANSSHRGEGYTF. The CDR3 bases are TGTGCCAACAGTAGCCACAGGGGAGAAGGCTACACCTTC.

For this clonotype: Sequence at one end of the junction differs from germline and may be a read error. V is TRBV29-1 and J is TRBJ2-1; 9 bases map to TRBD2. CDR1 is SQVTM, CDR2 ANQGSEA, per germline. The length of the CDR3 is 17 residues. Here the CDR3 reads CSLEALVAGVSYSEQFF. The CDR3 nucleotides read TGCAGCCTTGAAGCCCTAGTAGCGGGAGTATCTTACAGTGAGCAATTCTTC.

This clonotype was detected many times. CDR3 coding DNA: TGTGCCAGCAGTTACAAACCAATACTCTACGAGCAGTACTTC. As protein: CASSYKPILYEQYF. J is TRBJ2-7 and V is TRBV6-5; D is ambiguous. Trimming removed 2 bases from V and 3 bases from J, with 11 bases in between. Looked up from germline, CDR1 is MNHEY and CDR2 is SVGAGI. This CDR3 has 14 residues.

About this clonotype itself: A much larger clone differs from this one at a single base, so this may be a read error. The CDR3 DNA is TGCGCCAGCGGACCCATAGGGAGCTCCTACGAGCAGTACTTC. Protein sequence: CASGPIGSSYEQYF. J is TRBJ2-7 and V is TRBV4-1; TRBD2 is a possible D gene (5 bases). The CDR3 length is 14 residues. Germline CDR1 MGHRA, CDR2 YSYEKL. Trimming removed 8 bases from V and 0 bases from J, with 14 bases in between.

Notes on this clonotype: Germline is not matched at one junction end, which may reflect a read error. V and J are TRBV28 and TRBJ2-3, with 10 bases fitting TRBD1. The CDR3 loop spans 15 amino acids. CDR1 MDHEN and CDR2 SYDVKM come from the germline V gene. The CDR3 nucleotides read TGTGTCAGCATACACCGGGACAGGGGTCTCGGTACGCAGTATTTT. As protein: CVSIHRDRGLGTQYF. Full variable domain (remainder filled in from reference TRBV28 and TRBJ2-3): DVKVTQSSRYLVKRTGEKVFLECVQDMDHENMFWYRQDPGLGLRLIYFSYDVKMKEKGDIPEGYSVSREKKERFSLILESASTNQTSMYLCVSIHRDRGLGTQYFGPGTRLTVL.

This clonotype was found many times. The chain uses TRBV11-3 and TRBJ1-1; D is perhaps TRBD1 (5 bases). V was shortened by 0 bases and J by 10 bases, with 15 bases between the two germline ends. Per germline, CDR1 SGHNT and CDR2 YENEEA. The CDR3 spans 14 residues. CDR3 sequence reads: CASSLDRGPGGAFF. In DNA, the CDR3 is TGTGCCAGCAGCTTAGATAGGGGCCCAGGCGGAGCTTTCTTT.

This chain uses TRBV6-1 with TRBJ2-7; D is perhaps TRBD1 or TRBD2 (6 bases each). Between the trimmed V and J ends, which lost 7 bases and 13 bases, there was a span of 32 bases. CDR1 is MNHNS, CDR2 SASEGT, per germline. This CDR3 contains 16 residues. Here the CDR3 reads CASTPRGTLGVYERYF. CDR3 bases: TGTGCCAGCACCCCTCGCGGGACACTGGGTGTCTACGAGCGATACTTC.

This chain joins TRBV11-3 and TRBJ1-2; possibly TRBD1 for D (6 bases). The CDR3 runs 13 residues. V was pared by 9 bases and J by 4 bases, with 15 bases between. Germline V gene data show CDR1 as SGHNT and CDR2 as YENEEA. DNA of the CDR3: TGTGCCAGTAGCCCGACAGGCCCCTATGGCTACACCTTC. It yields the protein CASSPTGPYGYTF.

A remark on this clonotype: Mismatch with germline at one junction end may stem from a read error. The V gene is TRBV6-6, the J gene TRBJ1-2, with 7 bases identical to TRBD1. Germline V gene lookup returns CDR1 MNHNY and CDR2 SVGAGI (reference sequence). This CDR3 spans 15 amino acids. The CDR3: CASSPHRGQDYDYTF. CDR3 coding DNA: TGTGCCAGCAGTCCCCACCGCGGACAGGACTATGACTACACCTTC.

This clonotype appeared a few times. The chain employs TRBV5-1 and TRBJ2-1; no clear D gene. The CDR3 has 14 residues. With 2 bases removed from V and 3 bases from J, the gap between germline ends came to 9 bases. Germline lookup yields CDR1 SGHRS and CDR2 YFSETQ. The CDR3 here is CASSFQVDYNEQFF. The DNA for the CDR3 is TGCGCCAGCAGCTTTCAGGTCGACTACAATGAGCAGTTCTTC.

Of note for this clonotype: An end of the junction does not agree with germline; a read error may underlie this. The chain joins TRBV5-8 to TRBJ2-6; D assignment may be TRBD1 or TRBD2 (6 bases each). The germline V gene has CDR1 SGHTS and CDR2 YDEGEE. CDR3 size: 18 residues. CDR3 residues: CANSLEGPGDSGANVLTF. The CDR3 DNA reads as TGTGCCAACAGCTTGGAGGGGCCAGGGGACTCTGGGGCCAACGTCCTGACTTTC.

Many counts were recorded for this clonotype. V is TRBV4-2 and J is TRBJ2-7; TRBD2 might be the D (5 bases). The CDR3 extends over 16 amino acids. Germline V CDR1 and CDR2: LGHNA, YNFKEQ. Between the trimmed V and J ends, which lost 1 base and 2 bases, there was a span of 15 bases. This CDR3 is CASSQVDSPGPYEQYF. The CDR3 DNA reads TGTGCCAGCAGCCAAGTGGACTCCCCAGGCCCCTACGAGCAGTACTTC.